The 29 T cell receptor beta chains reported below all come from one sample, sequenced in a study of shared clonotypes between healthy human individuals. Clones were sequenced by immunoSEQ multiplex PCR, and TCRdb holds only the in-frame ones, with some missing. This repertoire shows approximately 1,500,000 clones, more than 95% found once; its top ten account for 1.2%. Sequenced sample: naive CD4+ T cells sorted from blood. This sample's subset: CD45RA+ positively selected. The receptors were gathered from a man aged 25-40 years in good health.

The rearrangement links TRBV7-2 to TRBJ1-3; TRBD1 aligns across 9 bases. The CDR3 is 13 residues long. Germline lookup yields CDR1 SGHTA and CDR2 FQGNSA. Trimming took 5 bases from V and 11 from J; bases not matched to a gene: 7. The CDR3 loop reads CASSQGQGLAIYF. The CDR3 DNA reads as TGTGCCAGCAGCCAGGGACAGGGTTTAGCCATATATTTT.

The V call is TRBV9, the J call TRBJ2-7; TRBD1 matches 9 bases. With V trimmed by 4 bases and J by 3 bases, 5 bases remained unmatched. The length of the CDR3 is 14 residues. Germline loops: CDR1 SGDLS, CDR2 YYNGEE. The CDR3 sequence: CASSPGQGRYEQYF. In DNA, the CDR3 is TGTGCCAGCAGCCCAGGACAGGGGCGCTACGAGCAGTACTTC.

Comments on this clone: Other DNA sequences of this sample code for an identical CDR3. The chain joins TRBV7-2 to TRBJ1-5, with unresolved D. Germline V lookup: CDR1 SGHTA, CDR2 FQGNSA. CDR3 size: 12 residues. The V end was cut by 1 base, the J end by 5 bases, with 3 bases between. The CDR3 DNA sequence: TGTGCCAGCAGCTTAGACCATCAGCCCCAGCATTTT. It encodes CASSLDHQPQHF. Variable domain in full (rest from reference TRBV7-2 and TRBJ1-5): GAGVSQSPSNKVTEKGKDVELRCDPISGHTALYWYRQSLGQGLEFLIYFQGNSAPDKSGLPSDRFSAERTGGSVSTLTIQRTQQEDSAVYLCASSLDHQPQHFGDGTRLSIL.

The chain is built from TRBV27 and TRBJ2-2, with D tentatively TRBD1 (6 bases). The V and J ends lost 3 bases and 1 base respectively, with 15 bases between them. CDR3 size: 17 residues. Germline V gives CDR1 MNHEY, CDR2 SMNVEV (reference sequence). The CDR3 sequence is CASSFPSLQGNTGELFF. In nucleotides, the CDR3 is TGTGCCAGCAGTTTCCCAAGCCTACAGGGGAACACCGGGGAGCTGTTTTTT.

The V gene is TRBV10-2, the J gene TRBJ2-5; TRBD2 matches at 12 bases. The germline V gene has CDR1 WSHSY and CDR2 SAAADI. Trimming cost V 5 bases and J 1 base; bases outside gene matches: 5. The CDR3 runs 16 residues. The CDR3 DNA sequence: TGCGCCAGCAGTTTGCTAGCGGGAGGGATCCAAGAGACCCAGTACTTC. Encoded protein: CASSLLAGGIQETQYF.

This clone was seen just once. The chain joins TRBV27 to TRBJ2-2; D gene uncertain. The length of the CDR3 is 15 residues. Germline loops: CDR1 MNHEY, CDR2 SMNVEV (reference sequence). V lost 4 bases to trimming and J lost 1 base, with 10 bases between them. The CDR3 protein is CASSSNSRNTGELFF. DNA of the CDR3: TGTGCCAGCAGTTCCAATAGCAGGAACACCGGGGAGCTGTTTTTT.

The chain uses TRBV25-1 and TRBJ1-2; no clear D. This CDR3 comprises 13 residues. The V and J ends lost 3 bases and 8 bases respectively, with 13 bases between them. Germline CDR1 reads MGHDK; CDR2 reads SYGVNS. CDR3 loop: CASSDLPRVGYTF. In DNA form, the CDR3 reads TGTGCCAGCAGTGACCTACCTCGGGTGGGCTACACCTTC.

The CDR3 here is CSVVPPRVQYF. Here the CDR3 DNA reads TGCAGCGTTGTACCGCCAAGAGTCCAGTACTTC. V is TRBV29-1 and J is TRBJ2-5, with D uncertain. Germline V gene lookup returns CDR1 SQVTM and CDR2 ANQGSEA. Trimming stripped 4 bases from V and 10 bases from J, with 13 bases between. This CDR3 spans 11 amino acids.

This clone was observed once. The chain couples TRBV28 to TRBJ1-2; D is unclear. Germline V CDR1 and CDR2: MDHEN, SYDVKM. V lost 4 bases and J lost 9, with 15 bases in between. The CDR3 spans 13 residues. The CDR3 region is CASSSVPSDRYTF. The DNA of the CDR3 is TGTGCCAGCAGTTCGGTCCCTAGTGATCGCTACACCTTC.

This clone was seen once. The chain has TRBV7-8 and TRBJ2-5, with D perhaps TRBD1 (5 bases). Germline CDR1 is SGHVS and CDR2 is FQNEAQ. With 1 base removed from V and 1 base from J, the gap between germline ends came to 10 bases. CDR3 length equals 15 residues. In nucleotides, the CDR3 is TGTGCCAGCAGCTTAGGGCGGCAGGGCCAAGAGACCCAGTACTTC. Translated: CASSLGRQGQETQYF.

The chain combines TRBV28 with TRBJ1-3, with a weak D call TRBD1 (5 bases). There are 15 residues in the CDR3. Germline values: CDR1 MDHEN, CDR2 SYDVKM. Trimming took 6 bases from V and 4 from J, leaving 16 bases between them. The CDR3 reads CASRSTGGRGNTIYF. CDR3 nucleotide sequence: TGTGCCAGCAGAAGTACGGGGGGGAGAGGAAACACCATATATTTT.

V gene TRBV6-5 combines with J gene TRBJ2-1; the match to TRBD2 covers 11 bases. The junction had 2 bases not matched to a gene; V was cut back by 7 bases and J by 3 bases. CDR1 and CDR2 from the germline V gene are MNHEY and SVGAGI. The CDR3 extends over 14 amino acids. The CDR3 DNA follows: TGTGCCAGCATGACTAGCGGGAACTACAATGAGCAGTTCTTC. This encodes CASMTSGNYNEQFF.

V and J are TRBV2 and TRBJ2-7, with TRBD1 identical over 12 bases. V shed 4 bases, J shed 6 bases, and the junction held 7 bases outside the gene matches. The CDR3 covers 15 residues. Germline V gives CDR1 SNHLY, CDR2 FYNNEI. For the CDR3, the DNA is TGTGCCAGCAGTGTAGGGACAGGGGGCGCGGGCGAGCAGTACTTC. As protein: CASSVGTGGAGEQYF.

CDR3 DNA: TGTGCCAGCAGACGGGACACGAACTATGGCTACACCTTC. The encoded protein is CASRRDTNYGYTF. V usage is TRBV6-5 and J usage is TRBJ1-2, with a weak D call TRBD1 (6 bases). The CDR3 totals 13 residues. From germline, CDR1 is MNHEY and CDR2 SVGAGI. V lost 6 bases and J lost 2, with 10 bases in between.

The chain joins TRBV13 to TRBJ2-7; the D gene is possibly TRBD2 (5 bases). From germline, CDR1 is PRHDT and CDR2 FYEKMQ (reference sequence). V lost 5 bases and J lost 6, with 8 bases in between. This CDR3 is 11 amino acids long. CDR3 loop: CASSPRAEQYF. For the CDR3, the DNA is TGTGCCAGCAGCCCGCGGGCCGAGCAGTACTTC.

This chain joins TRBV10-3 and TRBJ2-5, with 9 bases that match TRBD1. Germline loops: CDR1 ENHRY, CDR2 SYGVKD. The CDR3 is 14 amino acids. V trimming: 5 bases; J trimming: 7 bases; junction bases outside the gene matches: 8. CDR3 bases: TGTGCCATCAGTCCCGGGACAGGGATCGGGACCCAGTACTTC. Encoded protein: CAISPGTGIGTQYF.

The chain joins TRBV27 to TRBJ1-1, with D perhaps TRBD1 (5 bases). The V and J ends lost 1 base and 4 bases respectively, with 16 bases between them. The germline V gene has CDR1 MNHEY and CDR2 SMNVEV (reference sequence). The CDR3 runs 16 residues. CDR3 amino acids: CASSLLTADRGTEAFF. CDR3 sequence (DNA): TGTGCCAGCAGTTTATTGACAGCAGATCGGGGCACTGAAGCTTTCTTT.

The J gene is TRBJ2-7, the V gene TRBV28; tentatively, D is TRBD2 (6 bases). Germline V CDR1 and CDR2: MDHEN, SYDVKM. The CDR3 consists of 18 residues. Trimming pared 4 bases from V and 2 bases from J, leaving 24 bases between. The CDR3 nucleotides read TGTGCCAGCAGTTCCGCGAGGAGGGGAGGCCCAACCACCTACGAGCAGTACTTC. This sequence encodes CASSSARRGGPTTYEQYF. Complete variable domain (other parts from reference TRBV28 and TRBJ2-7): DVKVTQSSRYLVKRTGEKVFLECVQDMDHENMFWYRQDPGLGLRLIYFSYDVKMKEKGDIPEGYSVSREKKERFSLILESASTNQTSMYLCASSSARRGGPTTYEQYFGPGTRLTVT.

The chain joins TRBV28 to TRBJ1-1; TRBD1 matches 8 bases. The CDR3 covers 13 residues. Trimming took 3 bases from V and 8 from J; bases not matched to a gene: 5. Germline loops: CDR1 MDHEN, CDR2 SYDVKM. The CDR3 nucleotides are TGTGCCAGCAGTTTCGTCAGGGGGCTCGAAGCTTTCTTT. Encoded protein: CASSFVRGLEAFF.

The chain carries TRBV6-1 and TRBJ2-5; 11 positions agree with TRBD2. Germline V gene sequence: CDR1 MNHNS, CDR2 SASEGT. V dropped 1 base and J dropped 7; count of bases not matched to a gene: 5. The CDR3 is 15 amino acids. This CDR3 reads CASSEGLAGGGTQYF. The CDR3 DNA reads as TGTGCCAGCAGTGAAGGCCTAGCGGGGGGAGGGACCCAGTACTTC.

The chain employs TRBV4-1 and TRBJ2-1; TRBD1 matches 8 bases. CDR3 length: 19 amino acids. V dropped 2 bases and J dropped 4; count of bases not matched to a gene: 16. CDR1 and CDR2 from the germline V gene are MGHRA and YSYEKL. The CDR3 DNA reads TGCGCCAGCAGCCAATGGGGTTCGGTAGGACAGGGCGGATACAATGAGCAGTTCTTC. Translating gives CASSQWGSVGQGGYNEQFF.

The chain has TRBV7-6 and TRBJ2-6; the match to TRBD2 covers 7 bases. Per the germline V gene, CDR1 is SGHVS and CDR2 is FNYEAQ. The CDR3 sequence is 16 residues long. V shed 4 bases, J shed 0 bases, and the junction held 3 bases outside the gene matches. CDR3 nucleotide sequence: TGTGCCAGCAGCTCTAGCGGCTTCTCTGGGGCCAACGTCCTGACTTTC. Amino acid sequence: CASSSSGFSGANVLTF. Looking up the rest from reference TRBV7-6 and TRBJ2-6 gives the full variable domain: GAGVSQSPRYKVTKRGQDVALRCDPISGHVSLYWYRQALGQGPEFLTYFNYEAQQDKSGLPNDRFSAERPEGSISTLTIQRTEQRDSAMYRCASSSSGFSGANVLTFGAGSRLTVL.

The chain carries TRBV10-2 and TRBJ2-5; TRBD2 matches 8 bases. CDR1 is WSHSY and CDR2 is SAAADI in the germline V gene. With 6 bases clipped from V and 4 bases from J, the junction kept 16 bases outside the gene matches. The CDR3 extends over 17 amino acids. The CDR3 nucleotides are TGCGCCAGCAGCGGTAGACTAGCGACTCGTGTCGGAGAGACCCAGTACTTC. It yields the protein CASSGRLATRVGETQYF.

The chain links TRBV29-1 to TRBJ1-2; D perhaps matches TRBD1 (5 bases). This CDR3 region has 15 residues. Germline V gene data show CDR1 as SQVTM and CDR2 as ANQGSEA. Trimming left V 6 bases short and J 7 bases short, with 24 bases between. CDR3 DNA: TGCAGCGTAGACTCTGCGGGGCGATATATGTTTGGCTACACCTTC. This codes for CSVDSAGRYMFGYTF.

The V gene is TRBV9, the J gene TRBJ1-2, with D perhaps matching TRBD1 (6 bases). This CDR3 comprises 14 residues. V shed 4 bases and J shed 0 bases, with 10 bases lying between them. Germline loops: CDR1 SGDLS, CDR2 YYNGEE. The CDR3, as DNA: TGTGCCAGCAGCAAGGGGGTAGCTAACTATGGCTACACCTTC. This translates into CASSKGVANYGYTF.

This clone is a singleton in its sample. The chain employs TRBV6-5 and TRBJ2-7; TRBD1 might be the D (6 bases). V lost 2 bases and J 3 bases, leaving 11 bases between the germline ends. The CDR3 is 14 amino acids. Germline V gene data show CDR1 as MNHEY and CDR2 as SVGAGI. CDR3: CASSYNRDRYEQYF. CDR3 nucleotides: TGTGCCAGCAGTTACAACAGGGACCGCTACGAGCAGTACTTC.

The genes are TRBV7-2 and TRBJ2-2; the match to TRBD2 covers 9 bases. Looked up from germline, CDR1 is SGHTA and CDR2 is FQGNSA. This CDR3 has 16 residues. The ends lost 0 bases at V and 4 bases at J; junction bases unmatched: 3. CDR3 in DNA: TGTGCCAGCAGCTTAGCGGCGACTAGCGGCACCGGGGAGCTGTTTTTT. Its protein product is CASSLAATSGTGELFF. Looking up the rest from reference TRBV7-2 and TRBJ2-2 gives the full variable domain: GAGVSQSPSNKVTEKGKDVELRCDPISGHTALYWYRQSLGQGLEFLIYFQGNSAPDKSGLPSDRFSAERTGGSVSTLTIQRTQQEDSAVYLCASSLAATSGTGELFFGEGSRLTVL.

The genes are TRBV28 and TRBJ1-5, with a possible D match to TRBD1 (6 bases). With 5 bases removed from V and 3 bases from J, the gap between germline ends came to 20 bases. This CDR3 spans 17 amino acids. Germline V CDR1 and CDR2: MDHEN, SYDVKM. As DNA, the CDR3 is TGTGCCAGCAGTCCTCTCGATGGAGGGGGATTCAATCAGCCCCAGCATTTT. This encodes CASSPLDGGGFNQPQHF. The full variable domain, in which reference TRBV28 and TRBJ1-5 provide the parts outside the CDR3, is DVKVTQSSRYLVKRTGEKVFLECVQDMDHENMFWYRQDPGLGLRLIYFSYDVKMKEKGDIPEGYSVSREKKERFSLILESASTNQTSMYLCASSPLDGGGFNQPQHFGDGTRLSIL.

V is TRBV5-6 and J is TRBJ2-1; possibly TRBD2 for D (5 bases). There are 16 residues in the CDR3. Germline lookup yields CDR1 SGHDT and CDR2 YYEEEE. V gave up 4 bases and J gave up 7 bases, with 21 bases separating them. CDR3: CASSTPRERLGNEQFF. The CDR3 coding sequence is TGTGCCAGCAGCACCCCGAGGGAAAGACTTGGAAATGAGCAGTTCTTC.